This T cell receptor (beta chain) was found in a study of T-cell reconstitution after alpha-beta-depleted transplantation in children. For TCRbeta, the library was prepared with unique molecular identifiers. One entry per CDR3 protein results from TCRdb running MiXCR on the PCR reads. The table lists roughly 500,000 distinct CDR3 sequences, about 16% of them singletons. The CDR3 extends over 16 amino acids. V was clipped by 0 bases and J by 5 bases; unmatched bases: 8. Germline values: CDR1 SGHVS, CDR2 FNYEAQ. The sample in question was PBMCs from the stem cell graft donor, obtained from the stem cell graft. This clonotype originated in a human donor who donated a stem cell graft to a child with acute lymphoblastic leukemia. The chain links TRBV7-6 to TRBJ2-3, with TRBD2 matching over 7 bases. The CDR3 DNA is TGTGCCAGCAGCTTAGCGGTAGCGGGCGTAGGAGATACGCAGTATTTT. It codes for CASSLAVAGVGDTQYF.